The 16 T cell receptor beta chains given below trace back to one sample, sequenced in a study of blood T cell repertoires in COVID-19. Clones were sequenced by immunoSEQ multiplex PCR, and TCRdb holds only the in-frame ones, with some missing. The repertoire holds around 110,000 clones, with around nine tenths as singletons. The sample consisted of peripheral blood. The source of these receptors is a man aged 40-55 years with acute or convalescent COVID-19.

This chain connects TRBV2 to TRBJ2-7, with TRBD1 matching 7 bases. Germline CDR1 reads SNHLY; CDR2 reads FYNNEI. V shed 7 bases, J shed 4 bases, and the junction held 10 bases outside the gene matches. The CDR3 covers 14 residues. In DNA form, the CDR3 reads TGTGCCAGCAAACCCGAGGGGGCCTATTACGAGCAGTACTTC. Its protein is CASKPEGAYYEQYF. Variable domain in full (rest from reference TRBV2 and TRBJ2-7): EPEVTQTPSHQVTQMGQEVILRCVPISNHLYFYWYRQILGQKVEFLVSFYNNEISEKSEIFDDQFSVERPDGSNFTLKIRSTKLEDSAMYFCASKPEGAYYEQYFGPGTRLTVT.

The CDR3 DNA reads as TGTGCCAGCACCCCATTGAGGGACAGAACTGAAGCTTTCTTT. Translating gives CASTPLRDRTEAFF. The chain has TRBV28 and TRBJ1-1; 7 nucleotides line up with TRBD1. The CDR3 runs 14 residues. Losses at the gene ends were 7 bases for V and 5 bases for J; bases not matched to a gene: 10. CDR1 is MDHEN and CDR2 is SYDVKM in the germline V gene.

V and J are TRBV14 and TRBJ1-4; weak D call: TRBD1 (5 bases). The CDR3 consists of 15 residues. Trimming cost V 5 bases and J 3 bases, with 13 bases left between them. CDR1 is SGHDN and CDR2 is FVKESK in the germline V gene. The CDR3 DNA follows: TGTGCCAGCAGCGCGCAGGGAATAGCTAATGAAAAACTGTTTTTT. It specifies CASSAQGIANEKLFF.

The V and J genes are TRBV19 and TRBJ2-2, with 10 nucleotides matching TRBD1. Trimming cost V 9 bases and J 4 bases; bases outside gene matches: 5. From germline, CDR1 is LNHDA and CDR2 SQIVND (reference sequence). CDR3 size: 14 residues. CDR3 nucleotides: TGTGCCAGCTCCCGGGACAGGGGCACCGGGGAGCTGTTTTTT. Amino acids: CASSRDRGTGELFF.

This chain links TRBV5-1 with TRBJ2-5; TRBD2 agrees at 11 bases. Germline V gene lookup returns CDR1 SGHRS and CDR2 YFSETQ. The V segment lost 0 bases and the J segment 4 bases; nucleotides outside the gene matches: 8. This CDR3 is built from 17 residues. The CDR3 reads CASSLVGSGRASETQYF. The CDR3 region has the DNA TGCGCCAGCAGCTTGGTCGGTAGCGGGAGGGCCTCAGAGACCCAGTACTTC. Full variable domain (rest looked up from reference TRBV5-1 and TRBJ2-5): KAGVTQTPRYLIKTRGQQVTLSCSPISGHRSVSWYQQTPGQGLQFLFEYFSETQRNKGNFPGRFSGRQFSNSRSEMNVSTLELGDSALYLCASSLVGSGRASETQYFGPGTRLLVL.

This sequence joins TRBV7-9 and TRBJ2-7, with a tentative D call TRBD2 (5 bases). V was cut by 2 bases and J by 3 bases, with 17 bases left in between. CDR1 and CDR2 (germline): SEHNR, FQNEAQ (reference sequence). The CDR3 has 16 residues. This CDR3 is CASSLRGFTEDYEQYF. CDR3 DNA: TGTGCCAGCAGCTTACGGGGTTTCACAGAGGACTACGAGCAGTACTTC.

V is TRBV30 and J is TRBJ2-1; 8 positions match TRBD2. Germline loops: CDR1 GTSNPN, CDR2 SVGIG (reference sequence). V lost 0 bases and J lost 4; bases outside the gene matches: 8. This CDR3 has 16 residues. This chain's CDR3 is CAWSVFRAGGYNEQFF. Written as DNA, the CDR3 is TGTGCCTGGAGTGTGTTTAGGGCGGGAGGTTACAATGAGCAGTTCTTC.

This clone appeared a few times. The CDR3 sequence is CAWSVGAPPTDTIYF. The CDR3 nucleotides are TGTGCCTGGAGTGTAGGGGCACCACCGACGGACACCATATATTTT. The rearrangement joins TRBV30 to TRBJ1-3, with D tentatively TRBD1 (5 bases). The ends were cut back, 0 bases at V and 8 bases at J, with 17 bases in the middle. This CDR3 is built from 15 residues. The germline V gene encodes CDR1 GTSNPN and CDR2 SVGIG (reference sequence). The full variable domain, in which reference TRBV30 and TRBJ1-3 provide the parts outside the CDR3, is SQTIHQWPATLVQPVGSPLSLECTVEGTSNPNLYWYRQAAGRGLQLLFYSVGIGQISSEVPQNLSASRPQDRQFILSSKKLLLSDSGFYLCAWSVGAPPTDTIYFGEGSWLTVV.

V is TRBV29-1 and J is TRBJ2-3; D perhaps matches TRBD1 (5 bases). V was cut by 4 bases and J by 0 bases, with 8 bases left in between. In germline, CDR1 is SQVTM, CDR2 ANQGSEA. The CDR3 length is 13 residues. CDR3 in amino acids: CSVGQGSTDTQYF. The CDR3 nucleotides are TGCAGCGTTGGGCAGGGAAGCACAGATACGCAGTATTTT.

The CDR3 sequence is CASSIERGRGEAFF. The DNA of the CDR3 is TGTGCCAGTAGTATAGAGAGGGGGCGAGGTGAAGCTTTCTTT. The chain combines TRBV19 with TRBJ1-1, with TRBD1 identical over 7 bases. Germline V gene data show CDR1 as LNHDA and CDR2 as SQIVND (reference sequence). The CDR3 runs to 14 residues. J gave up 7 bases and V 0 bases, and 5 bases lay outside the gene matches. The entire variable domain, with the rest obtained from reference TRBV19 and TRBJ1-1, is as follows: DGGITQSPKYLFRKEGQNVTLSCEQNLNHDAMYWYRQDPGQGLRLIYYSQIVNDFQKGDIAEGYSVSREKKESFPLTVTSAQKNPTAFYLCASSIERGRGEAFFGQGTRLTVV.

The chain recombines TRBV6-6 with TRBJ1-1, with D perhaps TRBD1 (6 bases). Germline V gives CDR1 MNHNY, CDR2 SVGAGI (reference sequence). The ends were cut back, 5 bases at V and 4 bases at J, with 17 bases in the middle. The CDR3 consists of 15 residues. CDR3 region: CASSLKGVGSTEAFF. The CDR3 coding sequence is TGTGCCAGCAGTCTTAAGGGGGTAGGGAGCACTGAAGCTTTCTTT.

This clone appeared a single time. The chain joins TRBV5-1 to TRBJ2-2, with D maybe TRBD1 (6 bases). This CDR3 has 15 residues. Trimming shortened V by 3 bases and J by 1 base, and 10 bases separated the two germline ends. The V gene's germline CDR1 is SGHRS and CDR2 YFSETQ. The CDR3 sequence is CASSSLTGNTGELFF. The CDR3 DNA sequence: TGCGCCAGCAGCTCACTGACAGGGAACACCGGGGAGCTGTTTTTT.

This sequence joins TRBV12-3 or TRBV12-4 and TRBJ1-1; 10 bases align to TRBD1. Unmatched junction bases numbered 6, after V lost 8 bases and J lost 6 bases. There are 13 residues in the CDR3. The chain's CDR3 is CASSRDRGAEAFF. CDR3 nucleotide sequence: TGTGCCAGCTCTCGGGACAGGGGCGCTGAAGCTTTCTTT.

CDR3 amino acids: CASSLQSSGNTEAFF. CDR3 DNA sequence: TGTGCCAGCAGCTTACAAAGTTCAGGGAACACTGAAGCTTTCTTT. The chain is built from TRBV7-6 and TRBJ1-1; D remains unclear. Per germline, CDR1 SGHVS and CDR2 FNYEAQ. CDR3 length equals 15 residues. The ends were cut back, 2 bases at V and 1 base at J, with 11 bases in the middle.

The chain couples TRBV20-1 to TRBJ2-7; TRBD2 aligns across 9 bases. Germline V gene data show CDR1 as DFQATT and CDR2 as SNEGSKA (reference sequence). CDR3 length: 13 residues. Losses at the gene ends were 3 bases for V and 6 bases for J; bases not matched to a gene: 6. CDR3 protein: CSASLGLASEQYF. CDR3 nucleotides: TGCAGTGCTAGTCTCGGACTAGCGTCCGAGCAGTACTTC.

This clone was detected many times. V is TRBV3-1 (or the pseudogene TRBV3-2) and J is TRBJ1-2; weak D call: TRBD1 (6 bases). The germline V and J ends were trimmed by 4 bases and 5 bases, with 11 bases remaining between them. Per germline, CDR1 LGHDT and CDR2 YNNKEL (reference sequence). The CDR3 is made up of 13 amino acids. The CDR3 here is CASSPQGRYGYTF. As DNA, the CDR3 is TGTGCCAGCAGCCCACAGGGACGGTATGGCTACACCTTC.